These 29 T cell receptor beta chains originate from one sample sequenced in a study of cytomegalovirus exposure and HLA in healthy donors. The PCR employed 60 Vbeta primers together with 13 Jbeta primers. Generated by immunoSEQ multiplex PCR, the TCRdb table keeps only in-frame clones and is missing some. The table shows about 140,000 clones, with around three quarters occurring only once. Input material: PBMCs. Every receptor here comes from a man aged 40-49 years in good health and CMV-seropositive.

The chain combines TRBV4-1 with TRBJ1-2; unclear D gene. The CDR3 has 12 residues. The V end was cut by 0 bases, the J end by 4 bases, with 3 bases between. Germline CDR1 reads MGHRA; CDR2 reads YSYEKL. For the CDR3, the DNA is TGCGCCAGCAGCCAAGAGGCCTATGGCTACACCTTC. It yields the protein CASSQEAYGYTF.

CDR3 DNA: TGCGCCAGCAGCTTGGCCGGGGTCGGGCTCGAGCAGTACTTC. Encoded protein: CASSLAGVGLEQYF. The chain carries TRBV5-1 and TRBJ2-7, with a possible D match to TRBD2 (5 bases). V lost 0 bases and J lost 6, with 13 bases in between. Germline CDR1 reads SGHRS; CDR2 reads YFSETQ. The CDR3 loop spans 14 amino acids. The variable domain in full, with the rest retrieved from reference TRBV5-1 and TRBJ2-7, is KAGVTQTPRYLIKTRGQQVTLSCSPISGHRSVSWYQQTPGQGLQFLFEYFSETQRNKGNFPGRFSGRQFSNSRSEMNVSTLELGDSALYLCASSLAGVGLEQYFGPGTRLTVT.

This chain joins TRBV11-2 and TRBJ1-4; tentative D call: TRBD1 (5 bases). The CDR3 has 15 amino acids. Germline-derived CDR1 and CDR2 are SGHAT and FQNNGV. V lost 5 bases to trimming and J lost 8 bases, with 18 bases between them. The CDR3 nucleotides are TGTGCCAGCAGCGAAGGGGTACTGAAGGGAGAAAAACTGTTTTTT. It yields the protein CASSEGVLKGEKLFF.

The chain carries TRBV19 and TRBJ2-1; tentatively, D is TRBD1 (6 bases). The germline V gene has CDR1 LNHDA and CDR2 SQIVND (reference sequence). Trimming removed 0 bases from V and 5 bases from J, with 8 bases in between. The CDR3 is 14 amino acids. The CDR3 is CASSIEGAHNEQFF. CDR3 in DNA: TGTGCCAGTAGTATAGAGGGGGCCCACAATGAGCAGTTCTTC.

The count of this clone is one. DNA for the CDR3: TGTGCCAGCAGTATCCGACTAGTCGAGTCAGATACGCAGTATTTT. It specifies CASSIRLVESDTQYF. The chain has TRBV2 and TRBJ2-3, with a possible D match to TRBD2 (6 bases). CDR3 size: 15 residues. From germline, CDR1 is SNHLY and CDR2 FYNNEI. The ends were cut back, 5 bases at V and 4 bases at J, with 16 bases in the middle.

This chain links TRBV30 with TRBJ1-1; weak D call: TRBD1 (5 bases). V was cut by 0 bases and J by 11 bases, with 10 bases left in between. CDR1 is GTSNPN, CDR2 SVGIG, per germline (reference sequence). CDR3 length equals 11 residues. CDR3 sequence (DNA): TGTGCCTGGAGTGTACGGGGGTTGGCTTTCTTT. It encodes CAWSVRGLAFF.

This rearrangement joins TRBV10-3 to TRBJ2-7, with D maybe TRBD2 (7 bases). This CDR3 contains 13 residues. Trimming removed 7 bases from V and 4 bases from J, with 14 bases in between. Germline V gives CDR1 ENHRY, CDR2 SYGVKD. This CDR3 reads CAIMGGASYEQYF. In DNA form, the CDR3 reads TGTGCCATCATGGGGGGGGCTTCGTACGAGCAGTACTTC.

The rearrangement links TRBV7-8 to TRBJ2-7, with 14 bases identical to TRBD2. Germline loops: CDR1 SGHVS, CDR2 FQNEAQ. V lost 5 bases and J lost 4; bases outside the gene matches: 10. The CDR3 totals 17 residues. The CDR3 nucleotides read TGTGCCAGCAGCCAGGGACTAGCGGGAGTAGTGGGGTACGAGCAGTACTTC. This codes for CASSQGLAGVVGYEQYF.

The CDR3 bases are TGTGCCAGCAGCTTAGCGTTGGTTGGAAGCGAGCAGTACTTC. As protein: CASSLALVGSEQYF. This chain uses TRBV7-6 with TRBJ2-5; no clear D. The J call may be in error: the DNA end matches TRBJ2-7 better. Germline CDR1 is SGHVS and CDR2 is FNYEAQ. This CDR3 spans 14 amino acids.

The sample holds a few counts of this clone. The chain is built from TRBV18 and TRBJ2-7, with 7 bases that match TRBD2. This CDR3 contains 14 residues. V trimming: 6 bases; J trimming: 6 bases; junction bases outside the gene matches: 11. Germline V gives CDR1 KGHSH, CDR2 LQKENI. This chain's CDR3 is CASSPAGRAPEQYF. For the CDR3, the DNA is TGTGCCAGCTCTCCAGCGGGGAGGGCCCCCGAGCAGTACTTC.

The V gene is TRBV18, the J gene TRBJ1-2; maybe TRBD1 (6 bases). This CDR3 contains 14 residues. V was trimmed by 3 bases and J by 2 bases, leaving 10 bases between them. Germline assignment: CDR1 KGHSH and CDR2 LQKENI. CDR3: CASSPEGVNYGYTF. DNA of the CDR3: TGTGCCAGCTCACCTGAGGGGGTCAACTATGGCTACACCTTC.

J is TRBJ2-1 and V is TRBV9; 11 bases fit TRBD2. Per the germline V gene, CDR1 is SGDLS and CDR2 is YYNGEE. Germline trimming cut 0 bases from V and 4 bases from J; bases unmatched to any gene: 3. The CDR3 is 16 amino acids. Here the CDR3 DNA reads TGTGCCAGCAGCGTAGTGGGGACTAGCGGATACAATGAGCAGTTCTTC. The encoded protein is CASSVVGTSGYNEQFF.

This clone was found a few times. The chain joins TRBV14 to TRBJ2-2; D not certain. Germline assignment: CDR1 SGHDN and CDR2 FVKESK. CDR3 size: 15 residues. V was shortened by 4 bases and J by 6 bases, with 15 bases between the two germline ends. CDR3 sequence: CASSRIRMAAGELFF. For the CDR3, the DNA is TGTGCCAGCAGCCGAATTCGGATGGCGGCCGGGGAGCTGTTTTTT.

CDR3 sequence reads: CASSYGQKSKNIQYF. The DNA for the CDR3 is TGTGCCAGCAGTTACGGTCAGAAAAGCAAAAACATTCAGTACTTC. The gene calls are TRBV6-6 and TRBJ2-4, with no clear D. Germline V gene lookup returns CDR1 MNHNY and CDR2 SVGAGI (reference sequence). The CDR3 is made up of 15 amino acids. V was shortened by 2 bases and J by 3 bases, with 11 bases between the two germline ends.

The V gene is TRBV10-3, the J gene TRBJ1-3; no clear D. The V end lost 3 bases, the J end lost 1 base, and 16 bases lay between the germline ends. The CDR3 runs to 17 residues. Germline values: CDR1 ENHRY, CDR2 SYGVKD. The CDR3 DNA sequence: TGTGCCATCAGTGATGGCCCCCGGGATTCTTCTGGAAACACCATATATTTT. Protein: CAISDGPRDSSGNTIYF.

The rearrangement joins TRBV6-1 to TRBJ2-2; 12 nucleotides match TRBD2. From germline, CDR1 is MNHNS and CDR2 SASEGT. CDR3 length: 16 residues. J lost 5 bases, V lost 0 bases, and 1 base had no gene match. The CDR3 reads CASSEALAGGTGELFF. CDR3 DNA: TGTGCCAGCAGTGAAGCGCTAGCGGGAGGGACCGGGGAGCTGTTTTTT.

CDR3 nucleotides: TGTGCCAGCAAACAGACTGGAAACACCATATATTTT. Translating it yields CASKQTGNTIYF. This sequence joins TRBV28 and TRBJ1-3, with D uncertain. The ends were cut back, 7 bases at V and 2 bases at J, with 6 bases in the middle. Germline V gene sequence: CDR1 MDHEN, CDR2 SYDVKM. The CDR3 is 12 residues long.

Here the CDR3 reads CSAASGGWFF. The CDR3 DNA reads TGCAGTGCCGCTTCAGGGGGTTGGTTCTTC. V and J are TRBV20-1 and TRBJ2-1, with TRBD1 identical over 7 bases. Trimming cost V 6 bases and J 15 bases; bases outside gene matches: 8. The germline CDR1 and CDR2 sequences are DFQATT and SNEGSKA (reference sequence). The length of the CDR3 is 10 residues.

The chain links TRBV30 to TRBJ2-7; the D gene is possibly TRBD2 (5 bases). Trimming removed 6 bases from V and 9 bases from J, with 12 bases in between. The CDR3 is 10 residues long. Germline CDR1 is GTSNPN and CDR2 is SVGIG (reference sequence). The CDR3 bases are TGTGCCTGTGGGATGGACTCGCAGTACTTC. Translation gives CACGMDSQYF.

V and J are TRBV10-2 and TRBJ2-1, with TRBD2 matching 10 bases. V shed 6 bases and J 1 base; nucleotides not matched to a gene: 0. The CDR3 contains 14 residues. Germline CDR1 is WSHSY and CDR2 is SAAADI. The chain's CDR3 is CASRLAGSYNEQFF. The CDR3 nucleotides are TGCGCCAGCAGACTAGCGGGGTCCTACAATGAGCAGTTCTTC.

V is TRBV28 and J is TRBJ1-4, with D possibly TRBD1 on 6 matching bases. V was cut by 4 bases and J by 11 bases, with 20 bases left in between. The CDR3 sequence is 15 residues long. CDR1 MDHEN and CDR2 SYDVKM come from the germline V gene. For the CDR3, the DNA is TGTGCCAGCAGTTCCCGGGACACGTCCGACGGGAAACTGTTTTTT. It specifies CASSSRDTSDGKLFF.

This clone occurred once. V is TRBV2 and J is TRBJ2-1; the D gene is possibly TRBD2 (5 bases). Trimming took 4 bases from V and 6 from J, leaving 13 bases between them. From germline, CDR1 is SNHLY and CDR2 FYNNEI. The CDR3 loop spans 14 amino acids. For the CDR3, the DNA is TGTGCCAGCAGTGTTGGACTGGGGTCCAATGAGCAGTTCTTC. Protein: CASSVGLGSNEQFF.

The CDR3 DNA reads as TGTGCCAGCAGCCCTCAGAGGCCCTATGGCTACACCTTC. Translation: CASSPQRPYGYTF. The J gene is TRBJ1-2, the V gene TRBV14; D unresolved. The CDR3 is 13 residues long. Per germline, CDR1 SGHDN and CDR2 FVKESK. The V and J ends lost 4 bases and 4 bases respectively, with 10 bases between them.

J is TRBJ1-6 and V is TRBV5-1, with 8 bases matching TRBD1. V lost 2 bases to trimming and J lost 9 bases; unmatched junction nucleotides: 4. CDR3 length equals 14 residues. Germline values: CDR1 SGHRS, CDR2 YFSETQ. CDR3 protein: CASSFRDRSSPLHF. CDR3 coding DNA: TGCGCCAGCAGCTTCCGGGACAGGAGTTCACCCCTCCACTTT.

The chain carries TRBV2 and TRBJ2-7; the D gene is possibly TRBD1 (5 bases). The germline V gene has CDR1 SNHLY and CDR2 FYNNEI. The CDR3 covers 13 residues. The V and J ends lost 11 bases and 5 bases respectively, with 19 bases between them. The CDR3 nucleotides read TGTGCCGGGAAGACAGTCACGGTAGACGAGCAGTACTTC. Its translation: CAGKTVTVDEQYF.

The chain joins TRBV13 to TRBJ1-3; D is perhaps TRBD1 (5 bases). The CDR3 runs to 13 residues. V dropped 7 bases and J dropped 1 base, with 8 bases sitting between them. Germline V CDR1 and CDR2: PRHDT, FYEKMQ (reference sequence). The DNA of the CDR3 is TGTGCCAGCATACGGGGGTCTGGAAACACCATATATTTT. This codes for CASIRGSGNTIYF.

The chain recombines TRBV5-1 with TRBJ1-1; tentative D call: TRBD1 (6 bases). V was shortened by 4 bases and J by 3 bases, with 31 bases between the two germline ends. Germline lookup yields CDR1 SGHRS and CDR2 YFSETQ. The CDR3 length is 20 residues. CDR3 coding DNA: TGCGCCAGCAGCCTTCTGTCCAGAGGACAGTTTAGGGGGATGCACACTGAAGCTTTCTTT. Its protein product is CASSLLSRGQFRGMHTEAFF. The full variable domain, with the rest looked up from reference TRBV5-1 and TRBJ1-1, is KAGVTQTPRYLIKTRGQQVTLSCSPISGHRSVSWYQQTPGQGLQFLFEYFSETQRNKGNFPGRFSGRQFSNSRSEMNVSTLELGDSALYLCASSLLSRGQFRGMHTEAFFGQGTRLTVV.

This chain links TRBV7-8 with TRBJ2-5; D is perhaps TRBD1 (6 bases). This CDR3 has 14 residues. V lost 1 base, J lost 1 base, and 7 bases lay in between. CDR1 and CDR2 from the germline V gene are SGHVS and FQNEAQ. CDR3 coding DNA: TGTGCCAGCAGCTTAGTAGGGGGCCAAGAGACCCAGTACTTC. It specifies CASSLVGGQETQYF.

The gene calls are TRBV6-1 and TRBJ2-2; TRBD1 might be the D (5 bases). Per germline, CDR1 MNHNS and CDR2 SASEGT. The CDR3 is made up of 13 amino acids. V dropped 3 bases and J dropped 4 bases, with 6 bases sitting between them. The CDR3 protein is CASSDRATGELFF. The CDR3 DNA sequence: TGTGCCAGCAGTGACAGGGCCACCGGGGAGCTGTTTTTT.